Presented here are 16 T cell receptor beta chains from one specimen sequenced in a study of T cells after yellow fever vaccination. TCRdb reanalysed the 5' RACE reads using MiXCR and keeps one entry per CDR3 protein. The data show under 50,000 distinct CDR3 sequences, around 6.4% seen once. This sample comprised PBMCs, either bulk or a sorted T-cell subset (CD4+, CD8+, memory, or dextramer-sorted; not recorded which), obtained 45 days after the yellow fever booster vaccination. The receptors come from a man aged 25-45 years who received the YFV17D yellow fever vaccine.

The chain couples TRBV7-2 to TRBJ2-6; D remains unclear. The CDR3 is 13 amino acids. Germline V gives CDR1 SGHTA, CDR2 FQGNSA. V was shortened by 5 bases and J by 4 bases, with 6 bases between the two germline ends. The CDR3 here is CASSTRGANVLTF. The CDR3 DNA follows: TGTGCCAGCAGCACCCGGGGGGCCAACGTCCTGACTTTC.

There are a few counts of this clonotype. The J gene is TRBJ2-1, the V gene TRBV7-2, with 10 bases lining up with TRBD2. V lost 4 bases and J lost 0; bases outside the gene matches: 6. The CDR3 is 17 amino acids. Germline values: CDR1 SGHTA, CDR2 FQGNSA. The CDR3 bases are TGTGCCAGCAGCTATACCGGGACTAGCGCCTCCTACAATGAGCAGTTCTTC. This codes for CASSYTGTSASYNEQFF.

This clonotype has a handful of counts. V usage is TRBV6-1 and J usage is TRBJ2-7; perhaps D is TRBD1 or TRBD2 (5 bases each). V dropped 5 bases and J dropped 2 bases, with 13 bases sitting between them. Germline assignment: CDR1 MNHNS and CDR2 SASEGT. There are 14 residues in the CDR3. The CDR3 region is CASSKWDGTYEQYF. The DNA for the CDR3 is TGTGCCAGCAGTAAATGGGACGGGACCTACGAGCAGTACTTC.

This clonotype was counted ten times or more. As DNA, the CDR3 is TGCGCCAGCAGCCAAGGAGGGGGTCAGGGGACCGGGGAGCTGTTTTTT. Its protein product is CASSQGGGQGTGELFF. V gene TRBV4-3 combines with J gene TRBJ2-2, with D possibly TRBD1 on 6 matching bases. Trimming pared 1 base from V and 5 bases from J, leaving 14 bases between. The germline V gene has CDR1 LGHNA and CDR2 YSLEER. The CDR3 is made up of 16 amino acids.

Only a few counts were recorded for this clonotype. CDR3 nucleotide sequence: TGTGCCAGCAGCTTAGTTTATTGGGGCTCTAGCGGGCTCTCCTACAATGAGCAGTTCTTC. Its protein is CASSLVYWGSSGLSYNEQFF. The V gene is TRBV11-2, the J gene TRBJ2-1; 8 nucleotides line up with TRBD2. This CDR3 has 20 residues. CDR1 and CDR2 from the germline V gene are SGHAT and FQNNGV. After removal of 1 base from V and 0 bases from J, the junction contained 14 bases not matched to a gene.

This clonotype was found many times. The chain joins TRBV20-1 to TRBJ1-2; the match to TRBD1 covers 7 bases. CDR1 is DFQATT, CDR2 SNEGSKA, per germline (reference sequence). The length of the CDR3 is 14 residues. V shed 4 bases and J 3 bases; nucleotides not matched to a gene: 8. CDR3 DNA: TGCAGTGCTATAGGTGACAGGGAGCACTATGGCTACACCTTC. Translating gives CSAIGDREHYGYTF.

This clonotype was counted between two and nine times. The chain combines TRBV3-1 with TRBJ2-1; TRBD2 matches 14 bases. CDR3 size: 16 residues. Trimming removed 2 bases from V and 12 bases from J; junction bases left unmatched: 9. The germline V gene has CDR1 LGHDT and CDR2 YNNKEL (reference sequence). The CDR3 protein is CASSQPPGTSGSGQFF. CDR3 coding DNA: TGTGCCAGCAGCCAACCTCCCGGGACTAGCGGGAGTGGGCAGTTCTTC.

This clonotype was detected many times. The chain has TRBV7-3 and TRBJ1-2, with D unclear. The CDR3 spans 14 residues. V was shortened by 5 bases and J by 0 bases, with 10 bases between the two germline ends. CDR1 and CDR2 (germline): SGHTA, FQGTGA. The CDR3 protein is CASSPQAANYGYTF. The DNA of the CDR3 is TGTGCCAGCAGCCCCCAGGCCGCTAACTATGGCTACACCTTC.

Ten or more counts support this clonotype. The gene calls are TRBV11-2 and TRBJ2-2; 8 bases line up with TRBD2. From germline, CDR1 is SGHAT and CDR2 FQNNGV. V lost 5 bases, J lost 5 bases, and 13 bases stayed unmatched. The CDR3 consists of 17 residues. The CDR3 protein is CASSPRILERGTGELFF. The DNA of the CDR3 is TGTGCCAGCAGCCCGCGAATTCTGGAGCGGGGGACCGGGGAGCTGTTTTTT.

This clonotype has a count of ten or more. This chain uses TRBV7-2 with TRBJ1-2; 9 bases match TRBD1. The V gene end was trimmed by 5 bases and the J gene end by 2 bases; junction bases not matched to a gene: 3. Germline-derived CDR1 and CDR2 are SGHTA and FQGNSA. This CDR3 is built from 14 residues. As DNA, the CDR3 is TGTGCCAGCAGCCGTGGGACAGGGAACTATGGCTACACCTTC. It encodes CASSRGTGNYGYTF.

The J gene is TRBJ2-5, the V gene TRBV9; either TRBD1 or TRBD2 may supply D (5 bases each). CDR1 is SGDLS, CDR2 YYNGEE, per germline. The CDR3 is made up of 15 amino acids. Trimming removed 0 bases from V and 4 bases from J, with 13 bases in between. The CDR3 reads CASSVAVGRGETQYF. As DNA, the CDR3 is TGTGCCAGCAGCGTAGCCGTGGGACGGGGAGAGACCCAGTACTTC.

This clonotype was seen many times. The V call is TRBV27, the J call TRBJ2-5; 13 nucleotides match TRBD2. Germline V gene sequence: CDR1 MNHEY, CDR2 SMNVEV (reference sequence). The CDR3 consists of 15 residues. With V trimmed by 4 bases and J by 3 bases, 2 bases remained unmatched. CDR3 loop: CASSSGLAGKETQYF. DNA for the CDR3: TGTGCCAGCAGTTCGGGACTAGCGGGAAAAGAGACCCAGTACTTC.

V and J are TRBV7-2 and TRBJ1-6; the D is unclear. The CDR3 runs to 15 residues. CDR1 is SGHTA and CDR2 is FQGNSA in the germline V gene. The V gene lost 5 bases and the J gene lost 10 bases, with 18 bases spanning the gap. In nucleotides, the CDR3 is TGTGCCAGCAGCCCCCTCGACGGGGATCGGTCACCCCTCCACTTT. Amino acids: CASSPLDGDRSPLHF.

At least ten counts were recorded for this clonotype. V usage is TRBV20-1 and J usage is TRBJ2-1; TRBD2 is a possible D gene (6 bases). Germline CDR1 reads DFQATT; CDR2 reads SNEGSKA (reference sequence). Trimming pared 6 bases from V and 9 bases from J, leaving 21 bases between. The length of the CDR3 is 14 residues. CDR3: CSARDGTLFSEQFF. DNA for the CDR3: TGCAGTGCACGAGACGGGACTTTATTTTCTGAGCAGTTCTTC.

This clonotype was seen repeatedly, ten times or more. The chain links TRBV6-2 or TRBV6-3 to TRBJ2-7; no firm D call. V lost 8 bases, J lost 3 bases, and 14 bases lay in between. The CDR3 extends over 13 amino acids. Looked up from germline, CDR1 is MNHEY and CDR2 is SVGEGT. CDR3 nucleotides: TGTGCCAGCCGGGTCCTTCGCAACTACGAGCAGTACTTC. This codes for CASRVLRNYEQYF.

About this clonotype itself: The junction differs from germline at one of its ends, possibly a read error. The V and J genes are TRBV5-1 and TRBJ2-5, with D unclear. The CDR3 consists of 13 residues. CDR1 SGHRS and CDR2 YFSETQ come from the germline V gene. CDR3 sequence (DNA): TGCGCCGGCAGCTTAGGCAGAGCAGAGACCCAGTACTTC. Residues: CAGSLGRAETQYF.